This T cell receptor (beta chain) was sequenced in a study of T cell repertoires in ileal Crohn's disease. Background on the study: The M6 sample came from neoterminal ileum during colonoscopy after surgery.

The germline gives CDR1 LNHNV, CDR2 YYDKDF (reference sequence). This CDR3 is built from 16 residues. With V trimmed by 3 bases and J by 3 bases, 10 bases remained unmatched. Study conclusions and caveats: Within the first postoperative year, endoscopy came at median roughly seven months. Mucosal expansions were suggested to be mainly CD8 T cells.

Repertoires were generated with immunoSEQ multiplex PCR, while TCRdb's copy carries only in-frame clones and drops some. The table has several thousand clones, roughly 85% seen once. Time point: neoterminal ileum biopsy at postoperative endoscopy, about 6 months after surgery. Eligibility required adulthood, ileal or ileocolonic Crohn's disease and indicated ileocolonic resection. About this clone: What it binds is unknown.

Sequencing was carried out using ileal tissue. The rearrangement links TRBV15 to TRBJ2-5, with TRBD2 matching 7 bases. This clonotype originated in an adult with Crohn's disease. The CDR3 loop is CATSRGLASGKETQYF. CDR3 DNA sequence: TGTGCCACCAGCAGGGGATTGGCTAGCGGAAAAGAGACCCAGTACTTC.